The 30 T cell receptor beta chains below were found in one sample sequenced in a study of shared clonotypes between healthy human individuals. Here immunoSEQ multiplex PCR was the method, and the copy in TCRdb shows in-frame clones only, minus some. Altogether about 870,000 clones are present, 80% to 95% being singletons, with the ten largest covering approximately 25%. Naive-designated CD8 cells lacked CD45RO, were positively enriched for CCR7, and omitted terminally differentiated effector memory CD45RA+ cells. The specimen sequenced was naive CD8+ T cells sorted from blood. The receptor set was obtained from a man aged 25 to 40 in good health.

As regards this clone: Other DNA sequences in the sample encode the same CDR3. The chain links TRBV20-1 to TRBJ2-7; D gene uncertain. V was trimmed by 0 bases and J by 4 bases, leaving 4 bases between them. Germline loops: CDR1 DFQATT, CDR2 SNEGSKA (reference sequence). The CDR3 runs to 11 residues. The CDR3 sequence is CSAREVYEQYF. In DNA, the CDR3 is TGCAGTGCTAGAGAAGTATACGAGCAGTACTTC.

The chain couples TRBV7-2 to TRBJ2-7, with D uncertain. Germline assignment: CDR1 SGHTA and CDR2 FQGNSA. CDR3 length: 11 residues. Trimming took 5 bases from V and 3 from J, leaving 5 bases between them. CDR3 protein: CASSTYYEQYF. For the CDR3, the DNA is TGTGCCAGCAGCACGTACTACGAGCAGTACTTC.

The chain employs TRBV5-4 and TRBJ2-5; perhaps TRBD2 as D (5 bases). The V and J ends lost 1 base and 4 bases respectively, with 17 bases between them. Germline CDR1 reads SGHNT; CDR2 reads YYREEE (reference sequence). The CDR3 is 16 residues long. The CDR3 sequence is CASSLRQGLRGETQYF. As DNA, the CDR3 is TGTGCCAGCAGCTTGAGGCAAGGGTTACGGGGAGAGACCCAGTACTTC.

The DNA for the CDR3 is TGTGCCAGCAGTTCGGACAGGGGGCTTTCCACCGGGGAGCTGTTTTTT. Protein product: CASSSDRGLSTGELFF. The chain carries TRBV27 and TRBJ2-2; 11 bases align to TRBD1. The trim removed 4 bases at V and 4 bases at J, leaving 5 bases unmatched. CDR1 is MNHEY, CDR2 SMNVEV, per germline (reference sequence). This CDR3 spans 16 amino acids.

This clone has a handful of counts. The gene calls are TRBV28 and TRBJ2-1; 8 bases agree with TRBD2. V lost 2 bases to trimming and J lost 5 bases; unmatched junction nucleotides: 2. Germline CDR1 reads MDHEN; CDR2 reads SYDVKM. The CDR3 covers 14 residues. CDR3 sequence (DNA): TGTGCCAGCAGTTTACAACTAGCGGACAATGAGCAGTTCTTC. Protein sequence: CASSLQLADNEQFF.

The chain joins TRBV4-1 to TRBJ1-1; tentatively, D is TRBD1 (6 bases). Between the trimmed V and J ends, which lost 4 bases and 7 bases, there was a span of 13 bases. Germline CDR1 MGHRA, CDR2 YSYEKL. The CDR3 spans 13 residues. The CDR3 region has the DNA TGCGCCAGCAGCCCGCAGGGGAACTTTGAAGCTTTCTTT. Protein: CASSPQGNFEAFF.

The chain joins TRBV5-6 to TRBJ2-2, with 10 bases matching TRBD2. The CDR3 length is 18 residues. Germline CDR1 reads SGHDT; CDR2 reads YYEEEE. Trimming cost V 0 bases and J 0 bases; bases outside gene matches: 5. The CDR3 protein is CASSLGLAGIPNTGELFF. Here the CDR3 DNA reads TGTGCCAGCAGCTTGGGACTAGCGGGCATACCGAACACCGGGGAGCTGTTTTTT. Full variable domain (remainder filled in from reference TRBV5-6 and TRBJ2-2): DAGVTQSPTHLIKTRGQQVTLRCSPKSGHDTVSWYQQALGQGPQFIFQYYEEEERQRGNFPDRFSGHQFPNYSSELNVNALLLGDSALYLCASSLGLAGIPNTGELFFGEGSRLTVL.

CDR3 bases: TGTGCCAGCAGTGAAACTCGGGGGCGGAACCACGAGCAGTACTTC. This sequence encodes CASSETRGRNHEQYF. V gene TRBV6-1 combines with J gene TRBJ2-7; D possibly uses TRBD1 or TRBD2 (6 bases each). The V and J ends lost 2 bases and 5 bases respectively, with 16 bases between them. Germline-derived CDR1 and CDR2 are MNHNS and SASEGT. This CDR3 has 15 residues.

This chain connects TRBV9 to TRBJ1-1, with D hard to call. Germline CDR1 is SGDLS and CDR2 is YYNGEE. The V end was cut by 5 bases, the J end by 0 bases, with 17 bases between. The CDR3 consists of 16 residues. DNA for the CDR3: TGTGCCAGCAGTGGGCCGAGTCGGGGATTGAACACTGAAGCTTTCTTT. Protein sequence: CASSGPSRGLNTEAFF.

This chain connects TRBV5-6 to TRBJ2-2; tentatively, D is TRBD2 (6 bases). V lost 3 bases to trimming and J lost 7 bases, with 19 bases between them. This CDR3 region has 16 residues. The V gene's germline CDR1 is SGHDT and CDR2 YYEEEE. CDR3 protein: CASSSARDSFGGELFF. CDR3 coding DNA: TGTGCCAGCAGCTCCGCCCGGGACTCGTTCGGCGGGGAGCTGTTTTTT.

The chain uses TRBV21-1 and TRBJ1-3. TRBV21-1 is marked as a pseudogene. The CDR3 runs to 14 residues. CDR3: CATRDPERGNTIYF. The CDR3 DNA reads TGTGCCACCAGAGACCCCGAGAGGGGAAACACCATATATTTT.

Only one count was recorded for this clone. The CDR3 here is CASSGSLGYNEQFF. As DNA, the CDR3 is TGTGCCAGCAGTGGCTCGTTAGGGTACAATGAGCAGTTCTTC. V gene TRBV6-1 combines with J gene TRBJ2-1; D remains unclear. Germline V gene sequence: CDR1 MNHNS, CDR2 SASEGT. V shed 4 bases and J shed 4 bases, with 11 bases lying between them. The CDR3 extends over 14 amino acids.

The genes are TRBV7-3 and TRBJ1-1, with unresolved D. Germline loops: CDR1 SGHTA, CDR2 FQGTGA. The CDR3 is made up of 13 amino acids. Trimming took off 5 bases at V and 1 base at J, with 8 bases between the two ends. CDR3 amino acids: CASSSGPNTEAFF. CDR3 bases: TGTGCCAGCAGCAGTGGGCCGAACACTGAAGCTTTCTTT.

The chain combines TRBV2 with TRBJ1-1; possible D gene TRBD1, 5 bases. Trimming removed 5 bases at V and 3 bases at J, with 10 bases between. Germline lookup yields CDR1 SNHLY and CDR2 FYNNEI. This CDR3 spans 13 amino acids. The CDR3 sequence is CASSSRQHTEAFF. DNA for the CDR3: TGTGCCAGCAGTTCCCGACAGCACACTGAAGCTTTCTTT.

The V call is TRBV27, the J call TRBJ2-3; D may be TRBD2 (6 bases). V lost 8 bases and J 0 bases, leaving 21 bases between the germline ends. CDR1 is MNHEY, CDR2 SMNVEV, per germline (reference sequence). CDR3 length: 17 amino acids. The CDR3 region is CASASLLTGTSTDTQYF. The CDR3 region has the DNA TGTGCCAGCGCCTCTCTCCTGACGGGGACTAGCACAGATACGCAGTATTTT.

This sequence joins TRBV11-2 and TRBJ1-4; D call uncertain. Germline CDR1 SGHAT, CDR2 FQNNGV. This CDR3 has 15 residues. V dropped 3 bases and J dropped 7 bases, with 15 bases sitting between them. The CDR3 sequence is CASSFSEGVGEKLFF. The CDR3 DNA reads TGTGCCAGCAGCTTCTCAGAGGGAGTAGGTGAAAAACTGTTTTTT. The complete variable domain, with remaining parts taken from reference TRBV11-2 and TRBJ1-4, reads EAGVAQSPRYKIIEKRQSVAFWCNPISGHATLYWYQQILGQGPKLLIQFQNNGVVDDSQLPKDRFSAERLKGVDSTLKIQPAKLEDSAVYLCASSFSEGVGEKLFFGSGTQLSVL.

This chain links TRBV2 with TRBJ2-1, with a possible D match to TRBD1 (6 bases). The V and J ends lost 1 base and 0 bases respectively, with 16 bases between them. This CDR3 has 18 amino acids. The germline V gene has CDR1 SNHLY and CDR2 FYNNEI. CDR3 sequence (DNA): TGTGCCAGCAGTGAAGACAGGGTAAGGGCTAGCTCCTACAATGAGCAGTTCTTC. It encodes CASSEDRVRASSYNEQFF.

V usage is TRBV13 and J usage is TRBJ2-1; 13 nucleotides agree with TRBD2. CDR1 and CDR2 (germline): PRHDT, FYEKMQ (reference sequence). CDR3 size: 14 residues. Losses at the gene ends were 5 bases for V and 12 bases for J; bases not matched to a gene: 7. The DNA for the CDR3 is TGTGCCAGCAGCCTCGGGACTAGCGGGATCGGGCAGTTCTTC. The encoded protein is CASSLGTSGIGQFF.

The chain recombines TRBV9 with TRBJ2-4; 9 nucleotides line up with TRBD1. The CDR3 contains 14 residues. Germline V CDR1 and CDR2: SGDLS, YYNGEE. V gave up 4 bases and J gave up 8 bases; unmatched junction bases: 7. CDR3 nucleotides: TGTGCCAGCAGCCCGTGGGACAGGGAAGACATTCAGTACTTC. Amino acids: CASSPWDREDIQYF.

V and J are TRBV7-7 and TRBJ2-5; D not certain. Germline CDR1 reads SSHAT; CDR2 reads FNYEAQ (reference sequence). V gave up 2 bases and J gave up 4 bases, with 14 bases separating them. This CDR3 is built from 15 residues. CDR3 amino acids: CASSLTWRKGETQYF. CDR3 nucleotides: TGTGCCAGCAGCTTAACGTGGCGCAAGGGAGAGACCCAGTACTTC.

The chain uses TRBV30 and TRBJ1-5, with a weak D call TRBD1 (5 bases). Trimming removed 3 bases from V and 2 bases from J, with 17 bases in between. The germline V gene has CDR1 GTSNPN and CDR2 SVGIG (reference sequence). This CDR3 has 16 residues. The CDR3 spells CAWSVQHGGGNQPQHF. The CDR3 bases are TGTGCCTGGAGCGTCCAACACGGAGGGGGCAATCAGCCCCAGCATTTT.

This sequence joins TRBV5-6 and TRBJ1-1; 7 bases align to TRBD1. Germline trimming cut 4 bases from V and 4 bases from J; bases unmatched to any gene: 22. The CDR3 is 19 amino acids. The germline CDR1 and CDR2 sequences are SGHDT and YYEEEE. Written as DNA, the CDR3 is TGTGCCAGCAGCCCTAATTGGGACAGCCGACCGCTAACCTCCACTGAAGCTTTCTTT. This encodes CASSPNWDSRPLTSTEAFF.

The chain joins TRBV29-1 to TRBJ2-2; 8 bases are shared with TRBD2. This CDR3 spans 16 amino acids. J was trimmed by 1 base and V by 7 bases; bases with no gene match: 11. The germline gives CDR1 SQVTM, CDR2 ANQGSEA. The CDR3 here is CSALGASGQNTGELFF. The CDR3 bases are TGCAGCGCCTTAGGTGCTAGCGGGCAGAACACCGGGGAGCTGTTTTTT.

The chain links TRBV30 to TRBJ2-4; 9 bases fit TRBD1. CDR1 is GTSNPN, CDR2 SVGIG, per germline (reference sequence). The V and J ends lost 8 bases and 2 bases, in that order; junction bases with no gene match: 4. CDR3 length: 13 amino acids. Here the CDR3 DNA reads TGTGCCGGGGACAGGGAGACCAAAAACATTCAGTACTTC. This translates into CAGDRETKNIQYF.

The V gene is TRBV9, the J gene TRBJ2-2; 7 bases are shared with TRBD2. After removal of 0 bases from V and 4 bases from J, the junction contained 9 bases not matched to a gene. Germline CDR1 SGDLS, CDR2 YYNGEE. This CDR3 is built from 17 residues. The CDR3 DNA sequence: TGTGCCAGCAGCGTAGACTCTAGCGGCTGGGTCACCGGGGAGCTGTTTTTT. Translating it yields CASSVDSSGWVTGELFF.

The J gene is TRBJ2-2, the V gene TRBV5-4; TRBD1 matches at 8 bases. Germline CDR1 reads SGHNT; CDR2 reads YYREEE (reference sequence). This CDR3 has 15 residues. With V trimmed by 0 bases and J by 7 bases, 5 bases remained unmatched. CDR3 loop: CASSLEQGVLGELFF. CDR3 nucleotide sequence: TGTGCCAGCAGCTTGGAACAGGGGGTCCTCGGGGAGCTGTTTTTT.

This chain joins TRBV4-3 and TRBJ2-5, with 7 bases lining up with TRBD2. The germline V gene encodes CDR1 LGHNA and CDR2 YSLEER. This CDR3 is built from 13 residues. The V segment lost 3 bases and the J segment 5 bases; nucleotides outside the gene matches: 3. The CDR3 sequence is CASSQLSGETQYF. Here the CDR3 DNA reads TGCGCCAGCAGCCAGCTTAGCGGGGAGACCCAGTACTTC.

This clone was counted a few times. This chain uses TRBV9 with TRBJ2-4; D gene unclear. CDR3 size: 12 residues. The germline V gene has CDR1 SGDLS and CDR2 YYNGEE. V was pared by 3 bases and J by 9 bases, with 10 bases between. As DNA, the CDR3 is TGTGCCAGCAGCGGAGACTCGAGCATTCAGTACTTC. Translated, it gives CASSGDSSIQYF. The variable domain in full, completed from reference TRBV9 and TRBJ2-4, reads DSGVTQTPKHLITATGQRVTLRCSPRSGDLSVYWYQQSLDQGLQFLIQYYNGEERAKGNILERFSAQQFPDLHSELNLSSLELGDSALYFCASSGDSSIQYFGAGTRLSVL.

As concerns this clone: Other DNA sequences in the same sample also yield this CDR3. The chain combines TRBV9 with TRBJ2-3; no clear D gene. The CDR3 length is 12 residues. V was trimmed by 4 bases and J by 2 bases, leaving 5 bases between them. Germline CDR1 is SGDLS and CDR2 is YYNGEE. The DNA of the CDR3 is TGTGCCAGCAGCCCAAACACAGATACGCAGTATTTT. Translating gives CASSPNTDTQYF.

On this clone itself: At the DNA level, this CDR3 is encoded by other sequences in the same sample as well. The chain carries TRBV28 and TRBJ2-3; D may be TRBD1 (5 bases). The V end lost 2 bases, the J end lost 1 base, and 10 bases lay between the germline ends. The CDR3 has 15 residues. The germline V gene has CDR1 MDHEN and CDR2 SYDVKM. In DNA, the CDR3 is TGTGCCAGCAGTTTAGGTACAGGCGGCACAGATACGCAGTATTTT. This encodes CASSLGTGGTDTQYF.